These 13 T cell receptor beta chains share one sample of origin, sequenced in a study of blood T cell repertoires in COVID-19. Only in-frame clones appear in the TCRdb table, and some are missing; sequencing was by immunoSEQ multiplex PCR. The sample has 250,000 to 350,000 clones, 89% seen once. The sample taken for sequencing was peripheral blood. The origin of the receptors is a woman between 55 and 75 years old with acute or convalescent COVID-19.

The chain uses TRBV28 and TRBJ1-2; TRBD1 agrees at 7 bases. V gave up 7 bases and J gave up 8 bases; unmatched junction bases: 10. The CDR3 contains 13 residues. Germline CDR1 reads MDHEN; CDR2 reads SYDVKM. CDR3 loop: CASTSDRVRGYTF. The CDR3 DNA sequence: TGTGCCAGCACCAGTGACAGGGTCCGCGGCTACACCTTC.

The V gene is TRBV14, the J gene TRBJ1-2; 11 bases are a match to TRBD1. Unmatched junction bases numbered 2, after V lost 4 bases and J lost 7 bases. CDR1 and CDR2 from the germline V gene are SGHDN and FVKESK. CDR3 size: 13 residues. CDR3 nucleotides: TGTGCCAGCAGCCCGGGACAGGGGGTTGGCTACACCTTC. Translating gives CASSPGQGVGYTF.

This rearrangement joins TRBV18 to TRBJ2-7, with D possibly being TRBD2 (7 bases). The V and J ends lost 4 bases and 2 bases respectively, with 15 bases between them. The germline V gene encodes CDR1 KGHSH and CDR2 LQKENI. The CDR3 runs to 15 residues. CDR3 protein: CASSLGRGGAYEQYF. CDR3 nucleotides: TGTGCCAGCTCACTCGGTAGGGGGGGTGCCTACGAGCAGTACTTC.

The J gene is TRBJ2-1, the V gene TRBV19; TRBD2 agrees at 10 bases. The CDR3 has 16 amino acids. Looked up from germline, CDR1 is LNHDA and CDR2 is SQIVND (reference sequence). V lost 0 bases to trimming and J lost 7 bases; unmatched junction nucleotides: 6. The CDR3 region has the DNA TGTGCCAGTAGTATAGAGGCTAGCGGGGGAGGGAATGAGCAGTTCTTC. Its translation is CASSIEASGGGNEQFF. Together with reference TRBV19 and TRBJ2-1, the CDR3 gives the full variable domain: DGGITQSPKYLFRKEGQNVTLSCEQNLNHDAMYWYRQDPGQGLRLIYYSQIVNDFQKGDIAEGYSVSREKKESFPLTVTSAQKNPTAFYLCASSIEASGGGNEQFFGPGTRLTVL.

V gene TRBV5-5 combines with J gene TRBJ1-5, with TRBD1 matching 7 bases. CDR1 is SGHKS, CDR2 YYEKEE, per germline (reference sequence). The CDR3 consists of 15 residues. V shed 4 bases, J shed 7 bases, and the junction held 11 bases outside the gene matches. The DNA of the CDR3 is TGTGCCAGCAGCCTGACAGGGAGCCGGGGACAGCCCCAGCATTTT. This codes for CASSLTGSRGQPQHF.

This clone was found a few times. The chain carries TRBV19 and TRBJ2-3; 9 bases fit TRBD1. CDR3 length: 16 amino acids. The J segment lost 6 bases and the V segment lost 0 bases, leaving 7 bases of the junction unmatched. Germline lookup yields CDR1 LNHDA and CDR2 SQIVND (reference sequence). This CDR3 is CASSIEGGTGSDTQYF. In DNA, the CDR3 is TGTGCCAGTAGTATAGAGGGCGGGACAGGGTCCGATACGCAGTATTTT.

V is TRBV6-5 and J is TRBJ1-1; 7 bases match TRBD1. Germline lookup yields CDR1 MNHEY and CDR2 SVGAGI. The CDR3 has 13 amino acids. V shed 2 bases and J 7 bases; nucleotides not matched to a gene: 4. The CDR3 is CASSYRGHSEAFF. The DNA of the CDR3 is TGTGCCAGCAGTTACAGGGGGCATAGTGAAGCTTTCTTT.

The chain joins TRBV9 to TRBJ1-5; perhaps TRBD1 as D (6 bases). The CDR3 has 13 amino acids. Germline V CDR1 and CDR2: SGDLS, YYNGEE. Trimming pared 2 bases from V and 7 bases from J, leaving 10 bases between. The CDR3 sequence is CASSVGGRQPQHF. The CDR3 DNA reads as TGTGCCAGCAGCGTCGGGGGGCGGCAGCCCCAGCATTTT.

This clone was recorded once. V and J are TRBV6-2 or TRBV6-3 and TRBJ2-2, with 9 positions matching TRBD1. Germline lookup yields CDR1 MNHEY and CDR2 SVGEGT. The V segment lost 2 bases and the J segment 5 bases; nucleotides outside the gene matches: 3. The CDR3 contains 15 residues. CDR3 DNA sequence: TGTGCCAGCAGTTACGGGACAGGGACAACCGGGGAGCTGTTTTTT. Amino acid sequence: CASSYGTGTTGELFF.

The chain links TRBV5-1 to TRBJ1-2; 8 positions agree with TRBD1. The CDR3 runs 14 residues. In germline, CDR1 is SGHRS, CDR2 YFSETQ. V shed 4 bases, J shed 4 bases, and the junction held 6 bases outside the gene matches. CDR3 sequence reads: CASSRGQGSYGYTF. The CDR3 nucleotides read TGCGCCAGCAGCAGAGGACAGGGCAGCTATGGCTACACCTTC.

J is TRBJ2-1 and V is TRBV6-4; TRBD2 matches 15 bases. The CDR3 extends over 15 amino acids. Germline lookup yields CDR1 MRHNA and CDR2 SNTAGT. J was trimmed by 7 bases and V by 6 bases; bases with no gene match: 4. CDR3 DNA: TGTGCCAGCAGAAGGACTAGCGGGGGGGATAATGAGCAGTTCTTC. This gives the protein CASRRTSGGDNEQFF.

The rearrangement joins TRBV7-9 to TRBJ2-1, with TRBD1 matching 8 bases. CDR3 length: 15 amino acids. Germline loops: CDR1 SEHNR, CDR2 FQNEAQ (reference sequence). V lost 6 bases, J lost 0 bases, and 4 bases stayed unmatched. The CDR3 nucleotides read TGTGCCAGCAGGCGGACAGGGAACTCCTACAATGAGCAGTTCTTC. Amino acid sequence: CASRRTGNSYNEQFF. Filled out from reference TRBV7-9 and TRBJ2-1, the complete variable domain reads DTGVSQNPRHKITKRGQNVTFRCDPISEHNRLYWYRQTLGQGPEFLTYFQNEAQLEKSRLLSDRFSAERPKGSFSTLEIQRTEQGDSAMYLCASRRTGNSYNEQFFGPGTRLTVL.

V gene TRBV6-5 combines with J gene TRBJ2-4, with D maybe TRBD2 (5 bases). Germline V gene lookup returns CDR1 MNHEY and CDR2 SVGAGI. V lost 4 bases to trimming and J lost 11 bases, with 21 bases between them. This CDR3 comprises 15 residues. Here the CDR3 reads CASSSSGIGVRVQYF. The CDR3 DNA follows: TGTGCCAGCAGTTCGTCCGGGATTGGGGTTAGGGTTCAGTACTTC.